This T cell receptor (beta chain) comes out of a study of technical replicates of blood from a handful of donors. Libraries were prepared by immunoSEQ multiplex PCR; TCRdb keeps only in-frame clonotypes and omits some of them. This sample has 50,000 to 70,000 clones, with around 87% found just once. V lost 4 bases and J 2 bases, leaving 8 bases between the germline ends. The CDR3 is 13 amino acids. Per the germline V gene, CDR1 is MNHNY and CDR2 is SVGAGI (reference sequence). The J gene is TRBJ1-2, the V gene TRBV6-6; maybe TRBD1 (6 bases). The source is a human donor in good health. Some clones in this sample may be carry-over from other donors' samples. The specimen was PBMCs. The CDR3 DNA reads TGTGCCAGCAGTTTCGACAGGAACTATGGCTACACCTTC. As protein: CASSFDRNYGYTF.